This T cell receptor beta chain was captured in a study of blood T cell repertoires in COVID-19. There are 17 residues in the CDR3. V was trimmed by 1 base and J by 3 bases, leaving 16 bases between them. Germline V lookup: CDR1 MGHRA, CDR2 YSYEKL. Generated by immunoSEQ multiplex PCR, the TCRdb table keeps only in-frame clones and is missing some. The sample comprises a few hundred thousand clones, just under 90% of which are singletons, and approximately 2.9% rests with the top ten. V usage is TRBV4-1 and J usage is TRBJ1-5; possibly TRBD1 for D (5 bases). This receptor was obtained from a woman in her forties or fifties who had been exposed to COVID-19. The sequencing sample was made of PBMCs or T cells enriched from blood (not recorded which). The CDR3 region is CASSQGAGPQPNQPQHF. The CDR3 DNA is TGCGCCAGCAGCCAAGGAGCGGGACCGCAACCCAATCAGCCCCAGCATTTT.